The following is a TCR beta chain sequence with its context. Its specificity is unknown. TCRdb keeps only in-frame clones here, not all; method: immunoSEQ multiplex PCR. This sample has fewer than 85,000 clones, with roughly 86% found just once. The data were obtained in a study of OX40 agonist ivuxolimab in advanced cancers. Whole-study results and caveats: The study found among the lowest clonal expansion in partial responders at 0.1-3.0 mg/kg.

V shed 2 bases and J shed 5 bases, with 16 bases lying between them. Germline CDR1 is LNHDA and CDR2 is SQIVND (reference sequence). This CDR3 is 15 amino acids long. The source material was CD4+ or CD8+ T cells sorted from blood, sampled in a trial of the OX40 agonist ivuxolimab. J is TRBJ2-7 and V is TRBV19; D perhaps matches TRBD2 (6 bases). This clonotype was obtained from an adult with an advanced solid tumor such as melanoma, head and neck, liver or kidney cancer. The CDR3 sequence: CASSIIAGLSNEQYF. The CDR3, as DNA: TGTGCCAGTAGTATAATTGCGGGACTGAGTAACGAGCAGTACTTC.